Described below is a single T cell receptor beta chain sequence and its context. Some clones are missing from TCRdb's copy, which holds only in-frame ones; the method was immunoSEQ multiplex PCR. Of over 120,000 clones detected, over 75% appear once; the ten largest clones hold 35% to 45%. After removal of 3 bases from V and 4 bases from J, the junction contained 6 bases not matched to a gene. This CDR3 has 15 residues. Looked up from germline, CDR1 is MNHEY and CDR2 is SMNVEV (reference sequence). The data originate from a study of blood T cell repertoires in COVID-19. This sequence originates from a human donor in a cohort sampled during active COVID-19. V usage is TRBV27 and J usage is TRBJ2-1, with 7 bases fitting TRBD2. The sequenced sample was peripheral blood. CDR3 DNA sequence: TGTGCCAGCAGTTTCAGGCGGGAGCCGTACAATGAGCAGTTCTTC. This codes for CASSFRREPYNEQFF.